This record covers a single T cell receptor beta chain. There is no known antigen for this receptor. Base quality data are lacking; no much larger clone is found one base away. This record comes from a study of blood T cell repertoires in COVID-19 (dated by TCRdb to 2018 to 2021). For the study in its entirety: Samples covering the acute and convalescent phases of COVID-19 were provided by collaborators in the United States, Italy and Spain. The dataset comprised deeply sampled blood TCRbeta repertoires from subjects exposed to, actively infected with, or recovered from COVID-19. The samples were drawn from the first 160 participants of the ongoing ImmuneRACE study and from 1,254 subjects provided by 6 global collaborators. The prospective study material was composed of cDNA or gDNA derived from T cells, B-cell-depleted T cells, or PBMCs. Sample metadata almost always included a de-identified subject ID, COVID-19 status, age in years and sex. A freely available public database, intended as a resource for researchers studying the immune response to SARS-CoV-2, is where the repertoires were released. HLA class I and class II types, where available, came from metadata supplied by the sample provider rather than from assay-based typing. General conclusions and limits of the study: Clinical and demographic metadata were provided uncurated, with the amount varying by source and participant.

TCRbeta CDR3 regions were amplified from genomic DNA by means of the immunoSEQ Assay, a bias-controlled multiplex PCR. From the authors' description of their analysis: Nucleated cell counts per sample were estimated from amplification of reference gene primers within the assay. Sequence reads were collapsed and filtered to measure the absolute abundance of every unique TCRbeta CDR3 rearrangement. Productive Simpson clonality was computed per sample as the square root of Simpson's diversity index over productive rearrangements. Entries here come from immuneACCESS through TCRdb and include only in-frame sequences with V and J called. Some clones fail to appear in such tables; in the studies checked, an unresolved V gene covers under half of the shortfall, and the cause of the remainder is unknown. The V and J calls and clone size come from that table; D and trimming were worked out from the DNA. The sample data list about 140,000 clones, and 85% to 90% of these were observed just once. The top ten constitute about 10% of the sample.

Spanning cysteine to phenylalanine, the CDR3 consists of 14 amino acids. CDR3 DNA is the only sequence kept; it has 42 bases, read in frame from the first base. Germline trimming: 6 bases from V, 8 bases from J; junction bases outside gene matches: 8. According to the germline V gene (reference sequence), CDR1 reads LGHDT and CDR2 reads YNNKEL. The collaborating institutions used their own protocols to collect whole blood in K2EDTA tubes. Collaborator samples were shipped for TCRbeta analysis as frozen whole blood, isolated PBMCs, or DNA extracted from either sample type. The sequenced sample was peripheral blood. Rearrangement joined TRBV3-1 (or the pseudogene TRBV3-2) to TRBJ2-1, with 9 bases aligning to TRBD2. This sequence originates from a woman older than 75 with acute or convalescent COVID-19. The CDR3 loop reads CASSPRGGGDEQFF. The nucleotide sequence is given as TGTGCCAGCAGTCCCCGCGGGGGGGGAGATGAGCAGTTCTTC.